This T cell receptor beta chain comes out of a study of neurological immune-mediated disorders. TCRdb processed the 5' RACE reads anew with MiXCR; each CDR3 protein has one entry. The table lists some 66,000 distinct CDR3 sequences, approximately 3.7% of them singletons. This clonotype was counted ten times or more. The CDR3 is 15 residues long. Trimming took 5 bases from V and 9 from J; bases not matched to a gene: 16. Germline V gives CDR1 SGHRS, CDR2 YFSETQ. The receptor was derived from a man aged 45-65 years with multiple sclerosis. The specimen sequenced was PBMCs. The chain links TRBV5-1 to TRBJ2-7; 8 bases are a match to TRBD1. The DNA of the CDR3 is TGCGCCAGCAGTTGGCCAGTACAGGGGGTTGACACGCAGTACTTC. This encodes CASSWPVQGVDTQYF.